The subject of this entry is one T cell receptor (beta chain). Its antigen remains unknown. Libraries were prepared by immunoSEQ multiplex PCR; TCRdb keeps only in-frame clonotypes and omits some of them. The sample contains 100,000 to 150,000 clones, approximately 88% of which appear only once. During the collection period, no donor immune events like infections were recorded. This sample is drawn from a study of identifying expanded T cells in peripheral blood. General observations from the study: About 1.2 clones differed between technical replicates, versus about 15 and 19 over time. Two-week clone count variance significantly increased as total template count grew.

The material sequenced was blood. The receptor was isolated from a person aged 18 to 69 in good health.

For the CDR3, the DNA is TGCGCCAGCAGCCAAGGAGCTTCAACAGGGTTTAAGGAAAAACTGTTTTTT. It encodes CASSQGASTGFKEKLFF. V and J are TRBV4-1 and TRBJ1-4, with D possibly being TRBD1 (6 bases). CDR3 length equals 17 residues. Germline V gene data show CDR1 as MGHRA and CDR2 as YSYEKL. The germline V and J ends were trimmed by 1 base and 8 bases, with 20 bases remaining between them.